This T cell receptor beta chain was found in a study of blood T cell repertoires in COVID-19 (dated by TCRdb to about 2020). Context from the whole study: The collaborator samples originated in the United States, Italy and Spain and spanned the acute and convalescent phases of COVID-19. The material from the prospective study consisted of cDNA or gDNA derived from T cells, B-cell-depleted T cells, or PBMCs. The samples were drawn from two sources: the first 160 participants of the ongoing ImmuneRACE study, and over 950 subjects contributed by 6 global collaborators. Deeply sampled blood TCRbeta repertoires from subjects exposed to, actively infected with, or recovered from COVID-19 were included in the dataset. The repertoires were released in a freely available public database meant as a resource for research on the immune response to SARS-CoV-2. A de-identified subject ID, COVID-19 status, age in years and sex were almost always included in the sample metadata. Where available, HLA class I and class II types were obtained from metadata supplied by the sample provider rather than from assay-based typing.

Trimming accounts for 4 bases at V and 1 base at J, while the number of junction bases matched to no gene is 5. From a lookup of the germline V gene, CDR1 and CDR2 are SGHRS and YFSETQ. The CDR3 sequence holds 16 residues, the cysteine and phenylalanine included. The only DNA kept is the CDR3, 48 bases in frame from the first base. The study at large found these results: Clinical and demographic metadata were provided uncurated, with the amount varying by source and participant.

TCRbeta CDR3 regions were amplified from genomic DNA using the immunoSEQ Assay, a bias-controlled multiplex PCR. Per the original workflow: Nucleated cell counts per sample were estimated from amplification of reference gene primers within the assay. To quantify the absolute abundance of each unique TCRbeta CDR3 rearrangement, sequence reads were collapsed and filtered. For each sample, productive Simpson clonality was calculated as the square root of Simpson's diversity index over productive rearrangements. The table was pulled from immuneACCESS by TCRdb, which kept in-frame rearrangements only. Such tables lose some clones; where checked, under half of the loss comes from unresolved V genes, and the rest has no known cause. V, J and clone size reflect that table, while D and trimming were determined from the DNA. The sample has about 240,000 clones on record, just under 85% of them singletons. The top ten clones comprise roughly 9.6% of the sample.

As for this clone: Its antigen is still unknown. Base-call qualities are not available, and no considerably larger clone is one nucleotide away.

The collaborating institutions used their own protocols to collect whole blood in K2EDTA tubes. For TCRbeta analysis, collaborators shipped samples as frozen whole blood, isolated PBMCs, or DNA extracted from either of those sample types. The chain links TRBV5-1 with TRBJ2-3, with 11 bases in between that match TRBD2. The TCR sequence derives from a woman over 75 with acute or convalescent COVID-19. The sequenced sample was peripheral blood. The CDR3 has the sequence CASSTELAGGTDTQYF. The DNA sequence is as follows: TGCGCCAGCAGCACAGAACTAGCGGGGGGCACAGATACGCAGTATTTT.